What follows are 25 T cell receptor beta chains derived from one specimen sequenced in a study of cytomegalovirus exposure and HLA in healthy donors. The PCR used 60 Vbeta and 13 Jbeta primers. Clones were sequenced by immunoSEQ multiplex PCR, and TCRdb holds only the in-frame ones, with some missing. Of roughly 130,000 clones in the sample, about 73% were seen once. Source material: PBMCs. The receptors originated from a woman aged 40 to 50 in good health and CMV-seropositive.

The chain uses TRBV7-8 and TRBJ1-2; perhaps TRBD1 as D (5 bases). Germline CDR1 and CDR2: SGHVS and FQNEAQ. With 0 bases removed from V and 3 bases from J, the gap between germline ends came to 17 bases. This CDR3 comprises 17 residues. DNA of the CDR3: TGTGCCAGCAGCTTAGCGGGTATCGGGGGGAACTACTATGGCTACACCTTC. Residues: CASSLAGIGGNYYGYTF.

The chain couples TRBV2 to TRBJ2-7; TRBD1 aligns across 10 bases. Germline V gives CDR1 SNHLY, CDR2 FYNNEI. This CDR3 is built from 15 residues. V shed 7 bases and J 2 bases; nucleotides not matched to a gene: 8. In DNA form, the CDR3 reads TGTGCCAGCAAGGTTCGACAGGGGGCAGCCTACGAGCAGTACTTC. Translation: CASKVRQGAAYEQYF. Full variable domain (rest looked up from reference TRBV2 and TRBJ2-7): EPEVTQTPSHQVTQMGQEVILRCVPISNHLYFYWYRQILGQKVEFLVSFYNNEISEKSEIFDDQFSVERPDGSNFTLKIRSTKLEDSAMYFCASKVRQGAAYEQYFGPGTRLTVT.

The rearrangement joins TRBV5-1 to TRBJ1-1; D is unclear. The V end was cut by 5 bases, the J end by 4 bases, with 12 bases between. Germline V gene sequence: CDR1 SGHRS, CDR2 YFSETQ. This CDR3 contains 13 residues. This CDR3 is CASSSPEGTEAFF. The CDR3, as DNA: TGCGCCAGCAGTTCCCCCGAGGGCACTGAAGCTTTCTTT.

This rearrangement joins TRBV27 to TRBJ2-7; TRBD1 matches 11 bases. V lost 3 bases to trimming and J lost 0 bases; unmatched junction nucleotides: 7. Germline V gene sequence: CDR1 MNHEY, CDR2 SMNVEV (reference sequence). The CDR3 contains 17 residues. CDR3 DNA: TGTGCCAGCAGTTTTAGGACAGGGGGCGAAAGCTCCTACGAGCAGTACTTC. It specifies CASSFRTGGESSYEQYF.

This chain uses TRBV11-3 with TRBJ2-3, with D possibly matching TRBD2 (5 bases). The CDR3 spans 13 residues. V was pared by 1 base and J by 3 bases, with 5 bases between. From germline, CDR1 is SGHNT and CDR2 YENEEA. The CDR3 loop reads CASSLVATDTQYF. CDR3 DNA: TGTGCCAGCAGCTTAGTAGCGACAGATACGCAGTATTTT.

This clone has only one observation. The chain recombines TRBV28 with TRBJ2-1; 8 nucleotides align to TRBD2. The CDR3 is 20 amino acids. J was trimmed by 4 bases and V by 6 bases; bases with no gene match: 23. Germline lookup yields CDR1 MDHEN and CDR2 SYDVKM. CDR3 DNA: TGTGCCAGCAGAGGTCGGGGGGGCAGGGGCGGGAGTGTAACTTACAATGAGCAGTTCTTC. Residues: CASRGRGGRGGSVTYNEQFF.

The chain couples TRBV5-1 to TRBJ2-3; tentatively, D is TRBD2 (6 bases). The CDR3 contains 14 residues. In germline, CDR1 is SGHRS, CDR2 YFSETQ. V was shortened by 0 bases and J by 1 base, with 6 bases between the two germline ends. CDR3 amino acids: CASSLASGTDTQYF. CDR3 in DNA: TGCGCCAGCAGCTTGGCTAGCGGCACAGATACGCAGTATTTT.

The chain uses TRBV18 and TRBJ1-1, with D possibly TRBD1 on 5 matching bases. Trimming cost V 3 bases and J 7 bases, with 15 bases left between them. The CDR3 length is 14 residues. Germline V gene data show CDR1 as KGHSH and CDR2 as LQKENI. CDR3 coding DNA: TGTGCCAGCTCACCGAGCTGGTCAGGGAATGAAGCTTTCTTT. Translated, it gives CASSPSWSGNEAFF.

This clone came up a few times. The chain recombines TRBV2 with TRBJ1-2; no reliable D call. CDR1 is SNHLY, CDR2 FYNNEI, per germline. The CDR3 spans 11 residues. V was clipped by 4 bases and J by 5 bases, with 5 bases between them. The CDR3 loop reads CASSAEYGYTF. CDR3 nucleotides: TGTGCCAGCAGTGCTGAGTATGGCTACACCTTC. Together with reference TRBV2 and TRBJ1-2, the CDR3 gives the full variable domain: EPEVTQTPSHQVTQMGQEVILRCVPISNHLYFYWYRQILGQKVEFLVSFYNNEISEKSEIFDDQFSVERPDGSNFTLKIRSTKLEDSAMYFCASSAEYGYTFGSGTRLTVV.

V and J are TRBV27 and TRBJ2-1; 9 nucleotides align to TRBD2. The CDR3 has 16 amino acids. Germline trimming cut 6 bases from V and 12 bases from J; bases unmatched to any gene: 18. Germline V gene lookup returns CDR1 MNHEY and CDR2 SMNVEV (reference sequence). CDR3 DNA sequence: TGTGCCAGCAGCCCTTCGAGGGCGGGAGGGCTGGGGGTGCAGTTCTTC. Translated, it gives CASSPSRAGGLGVQFF.

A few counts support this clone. The CDR3 protein is CASSPIHVYNEQFF. In nucleotides, the CDR3 is TGCGCCAGCAGCCCCATACACGTTTACAATGAGCAGTTCTTC. This chain connects TRBV5-1 to TRBJ2-1, with D unclear. CDR3 size: 14 residues. Trimming took off 4 bases at V and 4 bases at J, with 12 bases between the two ends. The germline V gene has CDR1 SGHRS and CDR2 YFSETQ.

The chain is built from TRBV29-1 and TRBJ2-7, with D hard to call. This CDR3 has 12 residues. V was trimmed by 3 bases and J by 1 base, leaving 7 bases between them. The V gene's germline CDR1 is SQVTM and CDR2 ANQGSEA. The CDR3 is CSVDQESYEQYF. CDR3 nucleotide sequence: TGCAGCGTTGATCAAGAGTCCTACGAGCAGTACTTC.

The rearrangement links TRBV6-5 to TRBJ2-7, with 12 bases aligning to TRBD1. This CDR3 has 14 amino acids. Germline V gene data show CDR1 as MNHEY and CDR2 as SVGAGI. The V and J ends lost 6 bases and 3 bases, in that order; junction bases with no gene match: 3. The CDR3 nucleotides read TGTGCCAGCAGCGGGACAGGGGGCATCTACGAGCAGTACTTC. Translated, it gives CASSGTGGIYEQYF.

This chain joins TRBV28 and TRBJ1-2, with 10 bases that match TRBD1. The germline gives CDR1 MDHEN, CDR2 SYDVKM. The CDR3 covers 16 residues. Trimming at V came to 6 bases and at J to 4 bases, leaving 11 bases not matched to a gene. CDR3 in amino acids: CASSPVRTGGSYGYTF. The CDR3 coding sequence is TGTGCCAGCAGCCCAGTCAGGACAGGGGGGAGCTATGGCTACACCTTC.

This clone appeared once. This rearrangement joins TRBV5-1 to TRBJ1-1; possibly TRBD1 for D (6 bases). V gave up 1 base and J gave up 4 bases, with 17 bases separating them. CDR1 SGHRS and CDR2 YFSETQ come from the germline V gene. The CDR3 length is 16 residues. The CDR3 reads CASSLSFGGGGTEAFF. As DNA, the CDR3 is TGCGCCAGCAGCTTGAGTTTTGGAGGGGGGGGCACTGAAGCTTTCTTT.

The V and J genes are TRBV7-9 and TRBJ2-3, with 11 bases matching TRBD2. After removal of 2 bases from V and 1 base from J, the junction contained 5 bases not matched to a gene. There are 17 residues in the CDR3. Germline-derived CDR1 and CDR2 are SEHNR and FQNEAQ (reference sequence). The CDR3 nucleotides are TGTGCCAGCAGCTTACGGTATAGCGGGGGGGGCACAGATACGCAGTATTTT. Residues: CASSLRYSGGGTDTQYF. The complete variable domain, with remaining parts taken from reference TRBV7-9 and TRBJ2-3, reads DTGVSQNPRHKITKRGQNVTFRCDPISEHNRLYWYRQTLGQGPEFLTYFQNEAQLEKSRLLSDRFSAERPKGSFSTLEIQRTEQGDSAMYLCASSLRYSGGGTDTQYFGPGTRLTVL.

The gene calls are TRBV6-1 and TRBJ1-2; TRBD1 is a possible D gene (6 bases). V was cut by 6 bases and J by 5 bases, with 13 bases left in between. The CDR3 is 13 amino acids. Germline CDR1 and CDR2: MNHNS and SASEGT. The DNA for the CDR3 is TGTGCCAGCAGAGTGGGGGCGACGTATGGCTACACCTTC. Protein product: CASRVGATYGYTF.

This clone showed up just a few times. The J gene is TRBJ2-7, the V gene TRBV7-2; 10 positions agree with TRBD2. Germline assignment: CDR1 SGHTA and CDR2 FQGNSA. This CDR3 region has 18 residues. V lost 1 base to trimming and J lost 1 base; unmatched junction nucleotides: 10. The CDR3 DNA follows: TGTGCCAGCAGCTTAGAGTCTAGCGGGGGTTTTCGGTCCTACGAGCAGTACTTC. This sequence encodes CASSLESSGGFRSYEQYF.

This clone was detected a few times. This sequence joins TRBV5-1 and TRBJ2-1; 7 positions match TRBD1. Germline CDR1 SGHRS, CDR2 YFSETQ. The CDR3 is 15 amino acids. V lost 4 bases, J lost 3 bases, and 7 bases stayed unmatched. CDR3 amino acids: CASSDSGQLYNEQFF. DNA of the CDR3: TGCGCCAGCAGCGATTCGGGACAGCTCTACAATGAGCAGTTCTTC.

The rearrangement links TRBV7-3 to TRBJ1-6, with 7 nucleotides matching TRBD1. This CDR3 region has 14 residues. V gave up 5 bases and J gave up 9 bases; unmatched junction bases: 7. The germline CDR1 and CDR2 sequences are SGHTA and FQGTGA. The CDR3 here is CASSEGQTSSPLHF. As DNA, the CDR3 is TGTGCCAGCAGCGAGGGACAGACGTCTTCACCCCTCCACTTT. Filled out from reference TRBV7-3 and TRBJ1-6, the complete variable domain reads GAGVSQTPSNKVTEKGKYVELRCDPISGHTALYWYRQSLGQGPEFLIYFQGTGAADDSGLPNDRFFAVRPEGSVSTLKIQRTERGDSAVYLCASSEGQTSSPLHFGNGTRLTVT.

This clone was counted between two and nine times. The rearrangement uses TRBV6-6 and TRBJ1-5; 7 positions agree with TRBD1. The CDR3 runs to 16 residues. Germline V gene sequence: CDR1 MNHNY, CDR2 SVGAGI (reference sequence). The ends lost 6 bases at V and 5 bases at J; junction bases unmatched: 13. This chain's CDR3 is CASSTQGTVAYQPQHF. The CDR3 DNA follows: TGTGCCAGCAGCACACAGGGGACGGTAGCCTATCAGCCCCAGCATTTT.

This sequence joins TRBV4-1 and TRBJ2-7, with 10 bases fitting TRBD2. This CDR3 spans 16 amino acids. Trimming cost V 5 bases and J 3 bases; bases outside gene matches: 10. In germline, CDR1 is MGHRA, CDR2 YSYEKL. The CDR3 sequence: CASSFQTSGVGYEQYF. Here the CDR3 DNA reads TGCGCCAGCAGCTTCCAAACTAGCGGGGTGGGCTACGAGCAGTACTTC.

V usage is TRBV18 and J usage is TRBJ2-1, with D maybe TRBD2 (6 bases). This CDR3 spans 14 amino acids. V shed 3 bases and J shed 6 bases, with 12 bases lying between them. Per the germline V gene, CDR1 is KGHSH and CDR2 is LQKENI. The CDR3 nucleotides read TGTGCCAGCTCACCTCGCGGGGTAGGCAATGAGCAGTTCTTC. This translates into CASSPRGVGNEQFF. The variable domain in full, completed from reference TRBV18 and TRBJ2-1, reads NAGVMQNPRHLVRRRGQEARLRCSPMKGHSHVYWYRQLPEEGLKFMVYLQKENIIDESGMPKERFSAEFPKEGPSILRIQQVVRGDSAAYFCASSPRGVGNEQFFGPGTRLTVL.

The CDR3 region has the DNA TGTGTGGACAGGGTTGTCACAGATACGCAGTATTTT. It encodes CVDRVVTDTQYF. This chain uses TRBV28 with TRBJ2-3, with TRBD1 matching over 8 bases. The CDR3 runs 12 residues. Germline CDR1 is MDHEN and CDR2 is SYDVKM. Filled out from reference TRBV28 and TRBJ2-3, the complete variable domain reads DVKVTQSSRYLVKRTGEKVFLECVQDMDHENMFWYRQDPGLGLRLIYFSYDVKMKEKGDIPEGYSVSREKKERFSLILESASTNQTSMYLCVDRVVTDTQYFGPGTRLTVL.

The CDR3 here is CASSSWGPAPEAFF. Here the CDR3 DNA reads TGTGCCAGCAGTTCGTGGGGGCCGGCCCCTGAAGCTTTCTTT. V is TRBV27 and J is TRBJ1-1, with D tentatively TRBD1 (6 bases). Per the germline V gene, CDR1 is MNHEY and CDR2 is SMNVEV (reference sequence). The CDR3 covers 14 residues. Trimming left V 4 bases short and J 6 bases short, with 15 bases between.